This T cell receptor beta chain is drawn from a study of response to subunit inactivated influenza vaccine listed by TCRdb under 2018. Describing the broader study: The study used deep quantitative T cell receptor repertoire profiling to track responses to a trivalent subunit inactivated influenza vaccine.

The germline V gene (reference sequence) sets CDR1 to DFQATT and CDR2 to SNEGSKA. The junction carries 26 bases between V and J, which are trimmed by 4 bases and 10 bases respectively. The CDR3 goes from the cysteine to the phenylalanine over 16 residues. The DNA shown is the 48-base CDR3, in frame from base 1. Remarks on this clonotype: Its antigen is currently not known. No much larger clone exists at a distance of one base, and base qualities are not known.

The library was prepared using RT-PCR. Data came from an Illumina HiSeq 2500. TCRdb itself trimmed the public reads at Q25 with fastp, ran MiXCR and retained productive beta chains. When rows share a CDR3 protein, they turn into one entry using the most common DNA and genes. The sample contains some 540,000 distinct CDR3 sequences, roughly 25% of them found a single time. The ten largest clones take up 2.5% to 3.5% of the sample. The paper as a whole reports these results and caveats: The authors proposed that each seasonal influenza vaccination may bring in only a limited number of new T cells.

The sample was also linked to a second study, of T cells expressing NK-cell markers. As described in the second report: TCR beta cDNA libraries were prepared using 5'RACE template switching, which introduced a universal primer site and unique molecular identifiers. TCR beta-chain repertoires were profiled in sorted CD3+CD56+NKG2C+, CD3+CD56+NKG2C- and CD3+CD56-NKG2C+ T-cell subsets from roughly eight donors. Seven of the eight sequenced donors were HCMV-seropositive and one was HCMV-seronegative. To restrict sorting to alphabetaTCR-expressing T cells, an anti-gammadeltaTCR antibody was added in several experiments. In over 5 donors, the dominant CD3+CD56+NKG2C+ clonotypes were among the top 10 CD8+ clonotypes and accounted for about 1.0-8% of CD8+ T cells. Those dominant clonotypes were again the most abundant among CD3+CD56-NKG2C+ cells in a few donors, at about 28.3-65%. Whether the expanded NKG2C-expressing T cell clones were specific for HCMV antigens was left unclear. Randomly selected healthy volunteers, three men and five women, were used as the eight sequenced donors. HCMV serostatus was determined by detecting HCMV-specific IgG in serum with a commercial ELISA kit. Ficoll density gradient centrifugation was used to isolate peripheral blood mononuclear cells from blood. Using Miltenyi isolation kits, CD4+ and CD8+ T cells were isolated from PBMC through magnetic immunoseparation. cDNA synthesis was primed from the TCR beta constant segment and was followed by two successive PCR amplification steps. Libraries were sequenced as 2 x 150 bp reads on Illumina HiSeq 2000/2500, MiSeq or NextSeq. Reads were demultiplexed and grouped by UMI with MIGEC, and clonotypes were assembled and quantified with MiTCR. To exclude erroneous sequences, only TCR cDNA sequences supported by at least two reads were retained. The tcR package was used for downstream repertoire analysis, and clonotypes were matched between fractions using CDR3 nucleotide sequence together with V segment. VDJmatch was used to annotate antigen specificity against VDJdb, with one amino acid substitution in CDR3 permitted.

The material was CD4+ T cells sorted from PBMCs, obtained 11 to 12 days after vaccination. The sequence joins TRBV20-1 to TRBJ2-1; there is no confident call for the D gene. This receptor was identified in a man between 45 and 60 years old who received an inactivated influenza vaccine. Donor details come from another sample of the same person, matched by shared clones. The DNA is as follows: TGCAGTGCTACAGATCCGGGTGGCCTGCTGGGTGAGGAGCAGTTCTTC. It encodes CSATDPGGLLGEEQFF.